Below are 30 T cell receptor beta chains sequenced from a single sample in a study of beta chain features in type 1 diabetes. As every portion of the isolated RNA was reverse transcribed, the sequencing read expressed TCRB transcripts. TCRdb keeps only in-frame clones here, not all; method: immunoSEQ multiplex PCR. Of about 930,000 clones listed, 17% are singletons. Sequenced input: naive CD4+ T cells from blood. The receptor set was obtained from a woman aged 18 to 35 in good health.

J is TRBJ2-2 and V is TRBV7-2; TRBD1 agrees at 8 bases. V was clipped by 6 bases and J by 1 base; unmatched bases: 7. The germline CDR1 and CDR2 sequences are SGHTA and FQGNSA. The CDR3 is made up of 16 amino acids. Here the CDR3 DNA reads TGTGCCAGCAGGGAAACCGGGACAGGGAACACCGGGGAGCTGTTTTTT. It is translated as CASRETGTGNTGELFF.

The chain carries TRBV28 and TRBJ2-2; perhaps D is TRBD1 or TRBD2 (5 bases each). The CDR3 is made up of 15 amino acids. The germline CDR1 and CDR2 sequences are MDHEN and SYDVKM. The V gene lost 7 bases and the J gene lost 4 bases, with 16 bases spanning the gap. Here the CDR3 reads CASTTGTPGTGELFF. CDR3 DNA: TGTGCCAGCACCACCGGGACCCCTGGCACCGGGGAGCTGTTTTTT.

The chain joins TRBV20-1 to TRBJ2-5; D is ambiguous. Germline V gives CDR1 DFQATT, CDR2 SNEGSKA (reference sequence). This CDR3 comprises 11 residues. The V end was cut by 7 bases, the J end by 5 bases, with 11 bases between. CDR3 residues: CSVDDRETQYF. CDR3 nucleotides: TGCAGTGTCGACGATCGGGAGACCCAGTACTTC.

This clone was counted a few times. This chain connects TRBV7-2 to TRBJ1-5; tentative D call: TRBD1 (6 bases). The V gene lost 4 bases and the J gene lost 1 base, with 11 bases spanning the gap. Per germline, CDR1 SGHTA and CDR2 FQGNSA. This CDR3 spans 15 amino acids. CDR3 sequence (DNA): TGTGCCAGCAGCTGGACAGCGGGCAGCAATCAGCCCCAGCATTTT. Translating it yields CASSWTAGSNQPQHF.

This clone was picked up a small number of times. The chain couples TRBV5-4 to TRBJ2-2, with D perhaps TRBD1 (5 bases). The V gene lost 4 bases and the J gene lost 4 bases, with 11 bases spanning the gap. The CDR3 has 14 residues. Germline assignment: CDR1 SGHNT and CDR2 YYREEE (reference sequence). The chain's CDR3 is CASSEQDPTGELFF. In DNA form, the CDR3 reads TGTGCCAGCAGCGAACAGGATCCCACCGGGGAGCTGTTTTTT.

This clone was observed a few times. The chain employs TRBV27 and TRBJ2-7; a weak D match, TRBD2 (7 bases). The germline V gene encodes CDR1 MNHEY and CDR2 SMNVEV (reference sequence). This CDR3 contains 15 residues. V was clipped by 5 bases and J by 5 bases, with 19 bases between them. The CDR3 sequence is CASSLLGGGYNEQYF. CDR3 DNA sequence: TGTGCCAGCAGTCTATTGGGGGGGGGCTACAACGAGCAGTACTTC.

There are a few counts of this clone. The rearrangement joins TRBV2 to TRBJ2-5, with D perhaps TRBD2 (5 bases). The CDR3 runs to 13 residues. Germline loops: CDR1 SNHLY, CDR2 FYNNEI. V shed 7 bases and J shed 4 bases, with 13 bases lying between them. The CDR3 here is CASNIWERETQYF. The CDR3 DNA reads TGTGCCAGCAACATTTGGGAGAGAGAGACCCAGTACTTC.

This clone was seen a few times. The J gene is TRBJ2-5, the V gene TRBV15; D is undetermined. The germline V gene has CDR1 LNHNV and CDR2 YYDKDF (reference sequence). The CDR3 totals 13 residues. Trimming pared 0 bases from V and 5 bases from J, leaving 7 bases between. The CDR3 here is CATSRDLSETQYF. In DNA form, the CDR3 reads TGTGCCACCAGCAGAGACCTGTCGGAGACCCAGTACTTC.

The V and J genes are TRBV4-1 and TRBJ1-4, with no clear D. This CDR3 has 14 amino acids. Trimming shortened V by 6 bases and J by 8 bases, and 16 bases separated the two germline ends. Per germline, CDR1 MGHRA and CDR2 YSYEKL. CDR3 region: CASRATFRSEKLFF. The DNA of the CDR3 is TGCGCCAGCAGGGCGACCTTCCGGAGCGAAAAACTGTTTTTT.

This clone has only a few counts. V usage is TRBV10-3 and J usage is TRBJ2-2; 9 bases are a match to TRBD2. V trimming: 8 bases; J trimming: 3 bases; junction bases outside the gene matches: 4. Per the germline V gene, CDR1 is ENHRY and CDR2 is SYGVKD. The CDR3 is 14 amino acids. As DNA, the CDR3 is TGTGCCATCGGGGGCGGGAGGGACACCGGGGAGCTGTTTTTT. It codes for CAIGGGRDTGELFF.

This clone has a handful of counts. This sample includes further DNA sequences coding for the same CDR3. The chain couples TRBV7-2 to TRBJ2-7; D is uncertain. V was cut by 5 bases and J by 4 bases, with 6 bases left in between. From germline, CDR1 is SGHTA and CDR2 FQGNSA. This CDR3 spans 11 amino acids. The CDR3 protein is CASSLSYEQYF. DNA for the CDR3: TGTGCCAGCAGCCTAAGTTACGAGCAGTACTTC.

This chain joins TRBV5-6 and TRBJ2-2, with D tentatively TRBD1 (6 bases). V shed 3 bases and J shed 6 bases, with 18 bases lying between them. The CDR3 sequence is 16 residues long. Germline lookup yields CDR1 SGHDT and CDR2 YYEEEE. The DNA for the CDR3 is TGTGCCAGCAGCTGGATGCGGACAGTGTTCGCCGGGGAGCTGTTTTTT. It is translated as CASSWMRTVFAGELFF.

This chain links TRBV10-3 with TRBJ2-4; D is unclear. In germline, CDR1 is ENHRY, CDR2 SYGVKD. The CDR3 extends over 17 amino acids. V shed 2 bases and J shed 1 base, with 15 bases lying between them. The CDR3 loop reads CAISEGNGWSAKNIQYF. CDR3 in DNA: TGTGCCATCAGTGAGGGGAACGGGTGGTCCGCCAAAAACATTCAGTACTTC.

J is TRBJ2-1 and V is TRBV5-1; D is ambiguous. Per the germline V gene, CDR1 is SGHRS and CDR2 is YFSETQ. The CDR3 loop spans 13 amino acids. V was shortened by 0 bases and J by 12 bases, with 13 bases between the two germline ends. CDR3 DNA sequence: TGCGCCAGCAGCTTGGGAGACCGCCTTTTGCAGTTCTTC. The encoded protein is CASSLGDRLLQFF.

This clone was seen only a few times. V usage is TRBV28 and J usage is TRBJ2-1; possibly TRBD1 or TRBD2 for D (6 bases each). The V and J ends lost 3 bases and 9 bases respectively, with 12 bases between them. This CDR3 spans 13 amino acids. Germline CDR1 MDHEN, CDR2 SYDVKM. The CDR3 region is CASSFGGRIEQFF. The CDR3 bases are TGTGCCAGCAGTTTCGGGGGCCGTATTGAGCAGTTCTTC. Filled out from reference TRBV28 and TRBJ2-1, the complete variable domain reads DVKVTQSSRYLVKRTGEKVFLECVQDMDHENMFWYRQDPGLGLRLIYFSYDVKMKEKGDIPEGYSVSREKKERFSLILESASTNQTSMYLCASSFGGRIEQFFGPGTRLTVL.

This clone has more than one count but fewer than ten. The J gene is TRBJ2-2, the V gene TRBV18, with 7 bases identical to TRBD1. The V segment lost 3 bases and the J segment 2 bases; nucleotides outside the gene matches: 6. Germline-derived CDR1 and CDR2 are KGHSH and LQKENI. CDR3 length equals 16 residues. CDR3 in amino acids: CASSPRDSLNTGELFF. CDR3 in DNA: TGTGCCAGCTCACCCCGGGACAGTCTCAACACCGGGGAGCTGTTTTTT. Full variable domain (rest looked up from reference TRBV18 and TRBJ2-2): NAGVMQNPRHLVRRRGQEARLRCSPMKGHSHVYWYRQLPEEGLKFMVYLQKENIIDESGMPKERFSAEFPKEGPSILRIQQVVRGDSAAYFCASSPRDSLNTGELFFGEGSRLTVL.

The chain employs TRBV4-1 and TRBJ1-3; D possibly corresponds to TRBD1 (6 bases). V was shortened by 4 bases and J by 0 bases, with 13 bases between the two germline ends. CDR3 length equals 16 residues. Germline CDR1 reads MGHRA; CDR2 reads YSYEKL. CDR3 amino acids: CASSRGAENSGNTIYF. In nucleotides, the CDR3 is TGCGCCAGCAGCCGGGGGGCCGAGAACTCTGGAAACACCATATATTTT.

The chain uses TRBV6-5 and TRBJ2-1, with 8 bases lining up with TRBD1. CDR1 and CDR2 (germline): MNHEY, SVGAGI. V trimming: 10 bases; J trimming: 6 bases; junction bases outside the gene matches: 11. The CDR3 is made up of 14 amino acids. CDR3 amino acids: CAIRGLAPLNEQFF. Written as DNA, the CDR3 is TGTGCCATCAGGGGGCTAGCGCCTCTCAATGAGCAGTTCTTC.

This clone appeared a few times. The V and J genes are TRBV18 and TRBJ1-1; D gene uncertain. The CDR3 contains 15 residues. V gave up 2 bases and J gave up 3 bases, with 13 bases separating them. Germline CDR1 is KGHSH and CDR2 is LQKENI. The CDR3 bases are TGTGCCAGCTCACCAAAGTGGGCAGGCGACACTGAAGCTTTCTTT. Translation: CASSPKWAGDTEAFF. The variable domain in full, with the rest retrieved from reference TRBV18 and TRBJ1-1, is NAGVMQNPRHLVRRRGQEARLRCSPMKGHSHVYWYRQLPEEGLKFMVYLQKENIIDESGMPKERFSAEFPKEGPSILRIQQVVRGDSAAYFCASSPKWAGDTEAFFGQGTRLTVV.

This clone was seen a few times. J is TRBJ1-2 and V is TRBV28, with D uncertain. Trimming stripped 8 bases from V and 3 bases from J, with 13 bases between. Germline V gives CDR1 MDHEN, CDR2 SYDVKM. The CDR3 extends over 13 amino acids. The CDR3 loop reads CASQTAAYYGYTF. In nucleotides, the CDR3 is TGTGCCAGCCAGACTGCCGCGTACTATGGCTACACCTTC.

This clone was picked up a small number of times. The chain uses TRBV5-4 and TRBJ2-5; no clear D gene. CDR3 length equals 13 residues. Germline loops: CDR1 SGHNT, CDR2 YYREEE (reference sequence). Trimming took off 4 bases at V and 3 bases at J, with 10 bases between the two ends. The CDR3 loop is CASSRLEEETQYF. The CDR3 coding sequence is TGTGCCAGCAGCCGGTTAGAGGAAGAGACCCAGTACTTC.

The chain employs TRBV5-4 and TRBJ1-1; no reliable D call. CDR3 length: 13 residues. V lost 1 base and J lost 4, with 8 bases in between. Germline lookup yields CDR1 SGHNT and CDR2 YYREEE (reference sequence). This CDR3 reads CASSLFGFTEAFF. The DNA for the CDR3 is TGTGCCAGCAGCTTGTTTGGGTTCACTGAAGCTTTCTTT.

This clone has just a few counts. The chain has TRBV28 and TRBJ2-4; D gene ambiguous. The V gene lost 4 bases and the J gene lost 4 bases, with 8 bases spanning the gap. The CDR3 extends over 13 amino acids. The germline CDR1 and CDR2 sequences are MDHEN and SYDVKM. CDR3 in amino acids: CASSSAAKNIQYF. The CDR3 DNA reads as TGTGCCAGCAGTTCGGCAGCAAAAAACATTCAGTACTTC.

The CDR3 reads CASSAGQGYNEQFF. CDR3 in DNA: TGCGCCAGCAGCGCAGGACAGGGGTACAATGAGCAGTTCTTC. This chain joins TRBV5-1 and TRBJ2-1; 9 bases are shared with TRBD1. Germline V lookup: CDR1 SGHRS, CDR2 YFSETQ. The CDR3 totals 14 residues. J lost 4 bases, V lost 4 bases, and 3 bases had no gene match.

The rearrangement uses TRBV29-1 and TRBJ2-5; 9 bases are a match to TRBD1. The CDR3 extends over 13 amino acids. CDR1 SQVTM and CDR2 ANQGSEA come from the germline V gene. V was clipped by 3 bases and J by 1 base; unmatched bases: 0. The CDR3 bases are TGCAGCGTTGAGGGACAGGGCCAAGAGACCCAGTACTTC. Its protein is CSVEGQGQETQYF.

CDR3 residues: CASSLTTGGTEAFF. The CDR3, as DNA: TGTGCCAGCAGCCTTACTACAGGGGGGACTGAAGCTTTCTTT. V and J are TRBV11-1 and TRBJ1-1, with 8 positions matching TRBD1. The junction had 7 bases not matched to a gene; V was cut back by 5 bases and J by 5 bases. This CDR3 spans 14 amino acids. Germline CDR1 SGHAT, CDR2 FQDESV (reference sequence).

This sequence joins TRBV7-2 and TRBJ1-3, with 9 nucleotides matching TRBD1. The CDR3 length is 16 residues. CDR1 is SGHTA and CDR2 is FQGNSA in the germline V gene. The trim removed 8 bases at V and 0 bases at J, leaving 8 bases unmatched. In DNA, the CDR3 is TGTGCCAGCGCAACAGGGGGCATCAGCTCTGGAAACACCATATATTTT. Encoded protein: CASATGGISSGNTIYF.

This clone was seen a handful of times. The V and J genes are TRBV6-5 and TRBJ1-2; TRBD1 might be the D (5 bases). V lost 0 bases and J lost 4, with 12 bases in between. The CDR3 is 15 amino acids. Germline V gene data show CDR1 as MNHEY and CDR2 as SVGAGI. This CDR3 is CASSYSQGGAYGYTF. The CDR3 region has the DNA TGTGCCAGCAGTTACTCCCAGGGTGGTGCCTATGGCTACACCTTC.

V and J are TRBV19 and TRBJ2-5; no clear D gene. The V end was cut by 3 bases, the J end by 3 bases, with 11 bases between. Germline V gene data show CDR1 as LNHDA and CDR2 as SQIVND (reference sequence). This CDR3 spans 14 amino acids. CDR3 nucleotide sequence: TGTGCCAGTAGTATGGTTGGCCAAGAAGAGACCCAGTACTTC. This codes for CASSMVGQEETQYF.

This clone turned up a few times. The chain carries TRBV9 and TRBJ2-1, with a weak D call TRBD2 (11 bases). The CDR3 spans 18 residues. Germline CDR1 SGDLS, CDR2 YYNGEE. V shed 3 bases and J shed 4 bases, with 23 bases lying between them. The CDR3 spells CASSGLTSGTGEYNEQFF. In DNA form, the CDR3 reads TGTGCCAGCAGCGGGCTGACTAGCGGGACAGGGGAGTACAATGAGCAGTTCTTC. Based on the CDR3 plus reference TRBV9 and TRBJ2-1, the full variable domain is DSGVTQTPKHLITATGQRVTLRCSPRSGDLSVYWYQQSLDQGLQFLIQYYNGEERAKGNILERFSAQQFPDLHSELNLSSLELGDSALYFCASSGLTSGTGEYNEQFFGPGTRLTVL.